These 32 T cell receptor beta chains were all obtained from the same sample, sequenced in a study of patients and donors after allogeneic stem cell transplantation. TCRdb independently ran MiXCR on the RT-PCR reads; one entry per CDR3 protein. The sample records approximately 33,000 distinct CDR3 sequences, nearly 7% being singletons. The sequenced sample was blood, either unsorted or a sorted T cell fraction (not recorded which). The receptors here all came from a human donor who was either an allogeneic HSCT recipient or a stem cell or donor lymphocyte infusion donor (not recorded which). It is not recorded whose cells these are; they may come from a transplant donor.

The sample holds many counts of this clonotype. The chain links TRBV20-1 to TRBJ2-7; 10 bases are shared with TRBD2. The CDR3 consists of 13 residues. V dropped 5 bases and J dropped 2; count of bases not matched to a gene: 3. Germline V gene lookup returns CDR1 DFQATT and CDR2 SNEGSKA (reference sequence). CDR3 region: CSAQTSGPYEQYF. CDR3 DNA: TGCAGTGCTCAGACTAGCGGGCCCTACGAGCAGTACTTC.

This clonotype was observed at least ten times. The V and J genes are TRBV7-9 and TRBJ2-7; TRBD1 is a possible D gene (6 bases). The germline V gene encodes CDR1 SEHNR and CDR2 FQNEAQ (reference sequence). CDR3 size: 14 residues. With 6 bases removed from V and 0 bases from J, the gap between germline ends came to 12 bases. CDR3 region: CASSFQGHSYEQYF. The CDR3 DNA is TGTGCCAGCAGTTTTCAGGGGCACTCCTACGAGCAGTACTTC.

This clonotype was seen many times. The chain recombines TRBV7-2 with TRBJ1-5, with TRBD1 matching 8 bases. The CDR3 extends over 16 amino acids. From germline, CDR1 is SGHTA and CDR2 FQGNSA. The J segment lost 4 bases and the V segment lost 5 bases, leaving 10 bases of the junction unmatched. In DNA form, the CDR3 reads TGTGCCAGCAGCGAGGGGTCGACAGGGGTGAATCAGCCCCAGCATTTT. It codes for CASSEGSTGVNQPQHF.

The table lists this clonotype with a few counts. CDR3 in DNA: TGTGCCGCCCGGACCGCAACTGGAGAGGAGACCCAGTACTTC. It specifies CAARTATGEETQYF. The chain combines TRBV10-3 with TRBJ2-5, with D unresolved. Germline CDR1 ENHRY, CDR2 SYGVKD. Trimming took 11 bases from V and 5 from J, leaving 21 bases between them. The CDR3 covers 14 residues.

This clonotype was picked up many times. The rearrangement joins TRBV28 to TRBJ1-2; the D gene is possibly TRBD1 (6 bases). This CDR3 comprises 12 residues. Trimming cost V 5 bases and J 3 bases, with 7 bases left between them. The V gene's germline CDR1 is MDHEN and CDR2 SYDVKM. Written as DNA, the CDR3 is TGTGCCAGCAGTACAGGGTACTATGGCTACACCTTC. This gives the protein CASSTGYYGYTF.

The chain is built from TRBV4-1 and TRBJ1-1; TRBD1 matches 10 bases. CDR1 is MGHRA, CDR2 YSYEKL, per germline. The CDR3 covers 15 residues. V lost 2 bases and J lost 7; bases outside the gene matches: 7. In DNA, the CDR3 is TGCGCCAGCAGCCAAATCCCGGGACAGGGGTATGAAGCTTTCTTT. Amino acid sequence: CASSQIPGQGYEAFF.

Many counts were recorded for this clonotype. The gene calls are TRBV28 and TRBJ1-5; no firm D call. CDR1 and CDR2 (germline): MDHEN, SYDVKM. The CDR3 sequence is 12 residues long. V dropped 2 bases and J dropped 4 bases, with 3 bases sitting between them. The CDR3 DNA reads TGTGCCAGCAGTTTAATAAATCAGCCCCAGCATTTT. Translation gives CASSLINQPQHF.

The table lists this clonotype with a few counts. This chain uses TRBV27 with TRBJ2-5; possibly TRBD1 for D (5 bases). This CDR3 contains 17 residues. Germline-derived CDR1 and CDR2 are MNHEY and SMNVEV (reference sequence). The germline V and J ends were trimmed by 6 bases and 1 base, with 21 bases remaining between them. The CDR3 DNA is TGTGCCAGCAGCAAATTACTGGGGCCCCCATTCCAAGAGACCCAGTACTTC. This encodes CASSKLLGPPFQETQYF.

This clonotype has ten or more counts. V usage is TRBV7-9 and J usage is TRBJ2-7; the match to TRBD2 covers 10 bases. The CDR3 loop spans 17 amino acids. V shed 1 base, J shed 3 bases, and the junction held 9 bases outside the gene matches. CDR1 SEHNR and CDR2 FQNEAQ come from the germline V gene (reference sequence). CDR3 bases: TGTGCCAGCAGCTTAGGGCTAGCGGGAGCCTCCCTCTACGAGCAGTACTTC. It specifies CASSLGLAGASLYEQYF.

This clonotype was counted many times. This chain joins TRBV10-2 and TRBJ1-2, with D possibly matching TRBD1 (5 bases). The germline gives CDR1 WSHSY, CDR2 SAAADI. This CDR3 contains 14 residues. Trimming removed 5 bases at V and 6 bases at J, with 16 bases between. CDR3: CASSPLQSGNGYTF. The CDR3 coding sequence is TGCGCCAGCAGTCCTCTCCAATCAGGGAATGGCTACACCTTC.

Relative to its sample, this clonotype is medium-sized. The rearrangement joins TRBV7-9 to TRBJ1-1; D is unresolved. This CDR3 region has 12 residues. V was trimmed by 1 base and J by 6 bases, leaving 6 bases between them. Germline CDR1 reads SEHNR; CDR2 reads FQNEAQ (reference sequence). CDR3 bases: TGTGCCAGCAGCTTAGTTTATCCTGAAGCTTTCTTT. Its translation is CASSLVYPEAFF.

The CDR3 sequence is CASAQDLQGVDEAFF. The CDR3 DNA follows: TGTGCCTCTGCCCAGGATTTACAGGGGGTCGATGAAGCTTTCTTT. The rearrangement links TRBV30 to TRBJ1-1, with 8 nucleotides matching TRBD1. J lost 7 bases, V lost 7 bases, and 17 bases had no gene match. This CDR3 has 15 amino acids. Germline V gene data show CDR1 as GTSNPN and CDR2 as SVGIG (reference sequence).

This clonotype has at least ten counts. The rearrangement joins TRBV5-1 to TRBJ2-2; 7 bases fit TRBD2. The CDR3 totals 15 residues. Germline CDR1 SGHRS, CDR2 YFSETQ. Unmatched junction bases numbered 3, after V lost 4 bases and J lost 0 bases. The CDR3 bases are TGCGCCAGCAGCAAAACTAGCGCGAACACCGGGGAGCTGTTTTTT. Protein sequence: CASSKTSANTGELFF.

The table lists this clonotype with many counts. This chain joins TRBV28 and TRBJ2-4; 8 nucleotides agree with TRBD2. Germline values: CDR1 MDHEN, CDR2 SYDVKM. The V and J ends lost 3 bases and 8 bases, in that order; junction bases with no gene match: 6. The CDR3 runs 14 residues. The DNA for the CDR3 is TGTGCCAGCAGTTTCGGGGGAGCGGGGGACATTCAGTACTTC. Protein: CASSFGGAGDIQYF.

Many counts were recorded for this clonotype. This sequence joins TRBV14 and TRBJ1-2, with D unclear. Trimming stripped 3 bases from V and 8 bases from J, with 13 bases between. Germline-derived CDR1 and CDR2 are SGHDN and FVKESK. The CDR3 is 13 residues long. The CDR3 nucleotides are TGTGCCAGCAGCCATAATAACCTTCTCGGCTACACCTTC. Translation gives CASSHNNLLGYTF.

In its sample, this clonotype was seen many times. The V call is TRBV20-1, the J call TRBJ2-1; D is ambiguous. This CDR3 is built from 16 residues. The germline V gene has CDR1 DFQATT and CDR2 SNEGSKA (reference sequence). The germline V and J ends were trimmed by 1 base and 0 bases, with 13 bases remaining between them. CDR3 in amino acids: CSARGLTGRSYNEQFF. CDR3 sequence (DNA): TGCAGTGCTAGAGGGTTAACTGGACGCTCCTACAATGAGCAGTTCTTC.

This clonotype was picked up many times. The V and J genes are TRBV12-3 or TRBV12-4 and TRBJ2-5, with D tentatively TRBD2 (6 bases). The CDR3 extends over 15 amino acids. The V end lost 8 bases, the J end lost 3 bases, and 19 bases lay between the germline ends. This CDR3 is CASPEGREPKETQYF. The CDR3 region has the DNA TGTGCCAGCCCGGAGGGCCGAGAACCTAAAGAGACCCAGTACTTC.

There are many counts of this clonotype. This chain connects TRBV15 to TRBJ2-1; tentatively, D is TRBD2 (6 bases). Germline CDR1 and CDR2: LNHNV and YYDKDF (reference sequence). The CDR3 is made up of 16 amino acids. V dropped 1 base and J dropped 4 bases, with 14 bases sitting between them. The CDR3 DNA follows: TGTGCCACCAGCAGAGTAATTGGGACTTGGTACAATGAGCAGTTCTTC. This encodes CATSRVIGTWYNEQFF.

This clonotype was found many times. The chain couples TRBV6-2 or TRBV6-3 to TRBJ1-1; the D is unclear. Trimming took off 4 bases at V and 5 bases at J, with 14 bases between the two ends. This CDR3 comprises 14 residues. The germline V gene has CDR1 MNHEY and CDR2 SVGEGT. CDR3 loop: CASSFAVAGTEAFF. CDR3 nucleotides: TGTGCCAGCAGTTTCGCGGTGGCTGGGACTGAAGCTTTCTTT.

CDR3 sequence reads: CASSEGQKNIQYF. As DNA, the CDR3 is TGCGCCAGCAGTGAGGGACAGAAAAACATTCAGTACTTC. V usage is TRBV10-2 and J usage is TRBJ2-4, with a weak D call TRBD1 (6 bases). Between the trimmed V and J ends, which lost 2 bases and 4 bases, there was a span of 6 bases. The germline V gene has CDR1 WSHSY and CDR2 SAAADI. The CDR3 has 13 amino acids.

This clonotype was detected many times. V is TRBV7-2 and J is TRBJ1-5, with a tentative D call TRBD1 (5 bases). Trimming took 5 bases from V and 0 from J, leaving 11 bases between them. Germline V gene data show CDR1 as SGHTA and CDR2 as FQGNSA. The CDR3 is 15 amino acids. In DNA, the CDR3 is TGTGCCAGCAGCGGCGGACACCTTAGCAATCAGCCCCAGCATTTT. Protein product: CASSGGHLSNQPQHF.

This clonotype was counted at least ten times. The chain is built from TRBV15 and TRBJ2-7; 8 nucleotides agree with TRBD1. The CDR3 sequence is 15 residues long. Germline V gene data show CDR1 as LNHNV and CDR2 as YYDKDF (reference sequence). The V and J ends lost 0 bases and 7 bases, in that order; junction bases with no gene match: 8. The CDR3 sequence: CATSRDLTGVVEQYF. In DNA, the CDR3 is TGTGCCACCAGCAGAGACCTGACAGGGGTTGTTGAGCAGTACTTC.

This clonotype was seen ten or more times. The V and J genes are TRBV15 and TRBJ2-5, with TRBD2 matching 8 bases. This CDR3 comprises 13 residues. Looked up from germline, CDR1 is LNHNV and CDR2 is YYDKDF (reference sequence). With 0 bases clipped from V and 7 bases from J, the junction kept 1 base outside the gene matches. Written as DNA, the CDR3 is TGTGCCACCAGCAGAGAGCGGGAGGCGACCCAGTACTTC. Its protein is CATSREREATQYF.

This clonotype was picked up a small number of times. This CDR3 is CASLLPGTDSSYEQYF. The CDR3, as DNA: TGTGCCAGCCTACTCCCCGGGACCGACAGCTCCTACGAGCAGTACTTC. This chain connects TRBV25-1 to TRBJ2-7; D is perhaps TRBD1 or TRBD2 (5 bases each). Germline lookup yields CDR1 MGHDK and CDR2 SYGVNS. The CDR3 length is 16 residues. With 8 bases removed from V and 0 bases from J, the gap between germline ends came to 20 bases.

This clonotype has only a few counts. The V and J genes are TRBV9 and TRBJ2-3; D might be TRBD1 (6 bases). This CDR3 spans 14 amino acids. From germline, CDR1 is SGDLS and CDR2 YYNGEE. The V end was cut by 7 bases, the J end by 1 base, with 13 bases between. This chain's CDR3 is CASSPAGGTDTQYF. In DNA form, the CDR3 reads TGTGCCAGCTCCCCGGCAGGGGGCACAGATACGCAGTATTTT.

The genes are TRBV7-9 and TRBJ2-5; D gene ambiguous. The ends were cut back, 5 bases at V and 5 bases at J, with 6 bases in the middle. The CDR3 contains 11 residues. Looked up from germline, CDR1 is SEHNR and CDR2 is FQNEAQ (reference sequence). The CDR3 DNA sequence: TGTGCCAGCAGCGCCGGGGAGACCCAGTACTTC. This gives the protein CASSAGETQYF.

Written as DNA, the CDR3 is TGTGCCAGCAGCCGGTCCGGGGCTAGCGGCACAGATACGCAGTATTTT. Its protein product is CASSRSGASGTDTQYF. The chain couples TRBV7-3 to TRBJ2-3, with a tentative D call TRBD2 (6 bases). V was clipped by 5 bases and J by 1 base, with 16 bases between them. Germline CDR1 SGHTA, CDR2 FQGTGA. This CDR3 comprises 16 residues.

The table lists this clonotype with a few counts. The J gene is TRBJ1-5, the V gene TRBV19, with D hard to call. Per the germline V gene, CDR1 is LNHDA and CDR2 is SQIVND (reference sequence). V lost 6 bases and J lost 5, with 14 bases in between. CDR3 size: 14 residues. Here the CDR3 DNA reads TGTGCCAGTAGCACTGACCTACCCCATCAGCCCCAGCATTTT. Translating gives CASSTDLPHQPQHF.

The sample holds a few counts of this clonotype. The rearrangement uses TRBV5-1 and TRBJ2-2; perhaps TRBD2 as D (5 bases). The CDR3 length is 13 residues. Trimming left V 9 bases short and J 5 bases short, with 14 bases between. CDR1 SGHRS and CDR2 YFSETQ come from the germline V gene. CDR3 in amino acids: CATRPEVTGELFF. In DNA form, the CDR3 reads TGCGCCACCCGCCCGGAGGTGACCGGGGAGCTGTTTTTT.

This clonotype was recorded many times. CDR3 in DNA: TGTGCCAGCAGTTTGGGGCAGAGGTTCCCCTACGAGCAGTACTTC. Translated: CASSLGQRFPYEQYF. The V gene is TRBV12-3 or TRBV12-4, the J gene TRBJ2-7; D perhaps matches TRBD1 (5 bases). Between the trimmed V and J ends, which lost 3 bases and 2 bases, there was a span of 14 bases. CDR3 length equals 15 residues.

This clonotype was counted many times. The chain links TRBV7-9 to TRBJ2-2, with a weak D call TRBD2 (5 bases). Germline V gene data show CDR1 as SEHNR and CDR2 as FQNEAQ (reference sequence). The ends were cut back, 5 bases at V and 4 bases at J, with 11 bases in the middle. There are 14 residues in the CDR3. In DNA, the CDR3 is TGTGCCAGCAGCCTTGGCGGAGGCACCGGGGAGCTGTTTTTT. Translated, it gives CASSLGGGTGELFF.

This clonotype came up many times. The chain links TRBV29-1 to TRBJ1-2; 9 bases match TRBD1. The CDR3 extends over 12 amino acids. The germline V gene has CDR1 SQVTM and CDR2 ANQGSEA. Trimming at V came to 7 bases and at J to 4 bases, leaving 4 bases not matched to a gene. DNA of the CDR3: TGCAGCGCGGGACAGGGCGGCTATGGCTACACCTTC. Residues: CSAGQGGYGYTF.